These 29 T cell receptor beta chains came from one sample sequenced in a study of blood T cell repertoires in COVID-19. The table came from immunoSEQ multiplex PCR; TCRdb's copy has only in-frame clones and leaves some out. The sample contains 300,000 to 400,000 clones, around 86% of which appear only once. Sample: peripheral blood. The receptors originated from a human donor in a cohort sampled during active COVID-19.

The chain joins TRBV7-2 to TRBJ2-7, with 7 bases aligning to TRBD2. J was trimmed by 3 bases and V by 5 bases; bases with no gene match: 7. CDR1 is SGHTA, CDR2 FQGNSA, per germline. This CDR3 is built from 14 residues. CDR3 sequence reads: CASSNGAGVYEQYF. The CDR3 nucleotides read TGTGCCAGCAGCAACGGGGCGGGGGTCTACGAGCAGTACTTC.

The rearrangement uses TRBV5-4 and TRBJ1-2; TRBD1 matches at 9 bases. CDR3 size: 13 residues. Per the germline V gene, CDR1 is SGHNT and CDR2 is YYREEE (reference sequence). After removal of 5 bases from V and 10 bases from J, the junction contained 9 bases not matched to a gene. The CDR3: CASRPGTGFDYTF. The DNA for the CDR3 is TGTGCCAGCAGACCCGGGACAGGGTTCGACTACACCTTC.

The chain recombines TRBV30 with TRBJ2-1; the match to TRBD1 covers 8 bases. Germline V gene data show CDR1 as GTSNPN and CDR2 as SVGIG (reference sequence). With V trimmed by 3 bases and J by 7 bases, 5 bases remained unmatched. The CDR3 covers 13 residues. CDR3 nucleotide sequence: TGTGCCTGGAGGGGACAGGCGAGGAATGAGCAGTTCTTC. Its protein product is CAWRGQARNEQFF.

The chain combines TRBV25-1 with TRBJ1-6; 10 bases are shared with TRBD1. There are 18 residues in the CDR3. V was clipped by 2 bases and J by 8 bases; unmatched bases: 12. CDR1 MGHDK and CDR2 SYGVNS come from the germline V gene. The CDR3 DNA reads as TGTGCCAGCAGTGAACCCCTAAGGGACAGGGGTTCGGATTCACCCCTCCACTTT. This gives the protein CASSEPLRDRGSDSPLHF.

V usage is TRBV3-1 (or the pseudogene TRBV3-2) and J usage is TRBJ2-1; 8 nucleotides agree with TRBD2. The CDR3 sequence is 19 residues long. Trimming took 4 bases from V and 1 from J; bases not matched to a gene: 15. Germline V gives CDR1 LGHDT, CDR2 YNNKEL (reference sequence). In nucleotides, the CDR3 is TGTGCCAGCAGCCCTTCAAGGAGGAGCGGGAGTGGATCCTACAATGAGCAGTTCTTC. This gives the protein CASSPSRRSGSGSYNEQFF.

This chain connects TRBV11-2 to TRBJ2-7; 9 bases agree with TRBD1. This CDR3 is built from 15 residues. In germline, CDR1 is SGHAT, CDR2 FQNNGV. V was clipped by 1 base and J by 5 bases; unmatched bases: 6. The CDR3 protein is CASSLGTGEINEQYF. DNA for the CDR3: TGTGCCAGCAGCTTAGGGACAGGGGAGATTAACGAGCAGTACTTC.

The count of this clone is one. The V and J genes are TRBV19 and TRBJ2-7; D might be TRBD2 (6 bases). CDR3 length: 14 amino acids. With 5 bases removed from V and 0 bases from J, the gap between germline ends came to 11 bases. From germline, CDR1 is LNHDA and CDR2 SQIVND (reference sequence). The CDR3 bases are TGTGCCAGTAGTCCCGACGGGAGCTCCTACGAGCAGTACTTC. As protein: CASSPDGSSYEQYF. Using reference TRBV19 and TRBJ2-7 for the parts outside the CDR3, the full variable domain is DGGITQSPKYLFRKEGQNVTLSCEQNLNHDAMYWYRQDPGQGLRLIYYSQIVNDFQKGDIAEGYSVSREKKESFPLTVTSAQKNPTAFYLCASSPDGSSYEQYFGPGTRLTVT.

The chain uses TRBV5-1 and TRBJ2-3; TRBD2 aligns across 12 bases. The CDR3 extends over 16 amino acids. The germline V gene has CDR1 SGHRS and CDR2 YFSETQ. The V and J ends lost 2 bases and 1 base, in that order; junction bases with no gene match: 2. The CDR3 sequence: CASSFRTSGGTDTQYF. CDR3 bases: TGCGCCAGCAGCTTTCGGACTAGCGGGGGCACAGATACGCAGTATTTT.

The chain links TRBV5-4 to TRBJ1-4; a possible D gene is TRBD1 (5 bases). Trimming shortened V by 5 bases and J by 8 bases, and 13 bases separated the two germline ends. The CDR3 covers 13 residues. Looked up from germline, CDR1 is SGHNT and CDR2 is YYREEE (reference sequence). The CDR3 spells CASSTPGGEKLFF. The CDR3 DNA follows: TGTGCCAGCAGTACCCCGGGGGGGGAAAAACTGTTTTTT.

The chain recombines TRBV7-9 with TRBJ2-7, with a weak D call TRBD1 (6 bases). Trimming left V 5 bases short and J 4 bases short, with 15 bases between. This CDR3 comprises 14 residues. Per the germline V gene, CDR1 is SEHNR and CDR2 is FQNEAQ (reference sequence). The CDR3 nucleotides read TGTGCCAGCAGCCCGGCCGGGACACCGTACGAGCAGTACTTC. It specifies CASSPAGTPYEQYF.

The chain combines TRBV6-5 with TRBJ2-2; 8 nucleotides match TRBD1. The V gene's germline CDR1 is MNHEY and CDR2 SVGAGI. The CDR3 runs to 16 residues. The ends lost 2 bases at V and 5 bases at J; junction bases unmatched: 7. The CDR3 protein is CASSYGGQGWTGELFF. The CDR3 bases are TGTGCCAGCAGTTACGGAGGACAGGGTTGGACCGGGGAGCTGTTTTTT.

The chain uses TRBV5-1 and TRBJ1-2, with a possible D match to TRBD1 (6 bases). Trimming removed 6 bases at V and 3 bases at J, with 12 bases between. This CDR3 spans 13 amino acids. Germline CDR1 reads SGHRS; CDR2 reads YFSETQ. CDR3 in DNA: TGCGCCAGCAACTCAGGGGACGACTATGGCTACACCTTC. This translates into CASNSGDDYGYTF.

V and J are TRBV27 and TRBJ1-1; maybe TRBD1 (6 bases). This CDR3 has 13 amino acids. V shed 5 bases and J shed 9 bases, with 16 bases lying between them. The germline V gene encodes CDR1 MNHEY and CDR2 SMNVEV (reference sequence). CDR3 region: CASSHGGGGQAFF. The CDR3 DNA reads TGTGCCAGCAGTCATGGGGGGGGCGGGCAAGCTTTCTTT.

The chain employs TRBV5-1 and TRBJ1-3, with no clear D. Deletions cut 4 bases from V and 3 bases from J, with 11 bases between. Germline V CDR1 and CDR2: SGHRS, YFSETQ. CDR3 length: 14 amino acids. The CDR3: CASSPAGNGNTIYF. CDR3 sequence (DNA): TGCGCCAGCAGCCCGGCCGGGAATGGAAACACCATATATTTT.

A few counts support this clone. The chain joins TRBV2 to TRBJ1-6, with D uncertain. The CDR3 spans 11 residues. The germline V gene encodes CDR1 SNHLY and CDR2 FYNNEI. Here the CDR3 reads CGSRLNSPLHF. For the CDR3, the DNA is TGTGGGAGCCGCTTGAATTCACCCCTCCACTTT.

The chain recombines TRBV9 with TRBJ2-7; 7 bases align to TRBD2. The junction had 9 bases not matched to a gene; V was cut back by 4 bases and J by 5 bases. Germline CDR1 reads SGDLS; CDR2 reads YYNGEE. CDR3 length: 14 residues. The CDR3 DNA follows: TGTGCCAGCAGCCCCGGACTAGGGGTCGACGAGCAGTACTTC. This codes for CASSPGLGVDEQYF.

This chain connects TRBV5-1 to TRBJ1-2; 9 nucleotides agree with TRBD1. J gave up 2 bases and V 3 bases, and 8 bases lay outside the gene matches. Germline CDR1 is SGHRS and CDR2 is YFSETQ. The CDR3 loop spans 16 amino acids. The CDR3 spells CASSSGVGTGNYGYTF. The DNA of the CDR3 is TGCGCCAGCAGCTCCGGAGTAGGGACAGGGAACTATGGCTACACCTTC.

Comments on this clone: Other DNA sequences in this sample translate to the same CDR3. This chain uses TRBV19 with TRBJ1-4, with no clear D. This CDR3 is built from 12 residues. Germline CDR1 and CDR2: LNHDA and SQIVND (reference sequence). Trimming took off 4 bases at V and 3 bases at J, with 3 bases between the two ends. The CDR3 loop reads CASSTANEKLFF. CDR3 nucleotides: TGTGCCAGTAGTACAGCTAATGAAAAACTGTTTTTT.

This rearrangement joins TRBV19 to TRBJ2-5; 9 bases are shared with TRBD2. The J segment lost 5 bases and the V segment lost 5 bases, leaving 6 bases of the junction unmatched. Germline V gene sequence: CDR1 LNHDA, CDR2 SQIVND (reference sequence). The CDR3 has 14 amino acids. In DNA form, the CDR3 reads TGTGCCAGTAGTGCGCGGGGGGGCACCGAGACCCAGTACTTC. Translating it yields CASSARGGTETQYF.

This chain connects TRBV5-6 to TRBJ2-3; unclear D gene. V lost 3 bases, J lost 2 bases, and 13 bases lay in between. The CDR3 has 15 residues. The V gene's germline CDR1 is SGHDT and CDR2 YYEEEE. The CDR3 region is CASSSGLTYTDTQYF. The CDR3 nucleotides are TGTGCCAGCAGCTCCGGTTTGACTTACACAGATACGCAGTATTTT.

The V and J genes are TRBV6-5 and TRBJ2-7; the D gene is possibly TRBD2 (6 bases). The CDR3 consists of 15 residues. The germline V gene encodes CDR1 MNHEY and CDR2 SVGAGI. Trimming shortened V by 6 bases and J by 0 bases, and 15 bases separated the two germline ends. The CDR3 DNA reads as TGTGCCAGCAGCCGCACCGGGAGCGGCTCCTACGAGCAGTACTTC. Protein sequence: CASSRTGSGSYEQYF.

V and J are TRBV5-4 and TRBJ1-6; 9 bases align to TRBD1. The germline V gene has CDR1 SGHNT and CDR2 YYREEE (reference sequence). The length of the CDR3 is 15 residues. V dropped 4 bases and J dropped 9; count of bases not matched to a gene: 8. The CDR3, as DNA: TGTGCCAGCAGCCCCGGACAGGGGCCGGGTTCACCCCTCCACTTT. It is translated as CASSPGQGPGSPLHF.

This sequence joins TRBV7-2 and TRBJ1-2; a possible D gene is TRBD1 (6 bases). In germline, CDR1 is SGHTA, CDR2 FQGNSA. The V end lost 5 bases, the J end lost 8 bases, and 24 bases lay between the germline ends. CDR3 length: 16 amino acids. The CDR3 region is CASSPEATGTSIGYTF. DNA of the CDR3: TGTGCCAGCAGCCCGGAGGCGACAGGAACATCTATCGGCTACACCTTC.

This rearrangement joins TRBV19 to TRBJ1-1; TRBD1 matches 9 bases. CDR3 size: 17 residues. Germline CDR1 and CDR2: LNHDA and SQIVND (reference sequence). V dropped 3 bases and J dropped 1; count of bases not matched to a gene: 9. This chain's CDR3 is CASSIGQGTRGNTEAFF. CDR3 DNA: TGTGCCAGTAGTATTGGACAGGGGACGCGGGGGAACACTGAAGCTTTCTTT.

The V gene is TRBV28, the J gene TRBJ1-2, with TRBD1 matching over 10 bases. This CDR3 has 16 amino acids. V shed 3 bases and J 6 bases; nucleotides not matched to a gene: 10. Germline V lookup: CDR1 MDHEN, CDR2 SYDVKM. CDR3 nucleotides: TGTGCCAGCAGTTTTGGGGCGGGGACAGGGGAGGATGGCTACACCTTC. This sequence encodes CASSFGAGTGEDGYTF.

The CDR3 loop reads CASTLAGVPTNEKLFF. The DNA for the CDR3 is TGTGCCAGCACCCTGGCGGGGGTTCCAACTAATGAAAAACTGTTTTTT. The gene calls are TRBV5-5 and TRBJ1-4, with D possibly TRBD1 on 5 matching bases. The CDR3 covers 16 residues. V lost 6 bases to trimming and J lost 0 bases, with 15 bases between them. Germline loops: CDR1 SGHKS, CDR2 YYEKEE (reference sequence).

The chain links TRBV19 to TRBJ1-1; D remains ambiguous. Deletions cut 7 bases from V and 5 bases from J, with 17 bases between. CDR3 length equals 14 residues. The germline CDR1 and CDR2 sequences are LNHDA and SQIVND (reference sequence). The CDR3 is CASTALLSGTEAFF. CDR3 DNA: TGTGCCAGTACAGCCCTCCTATCGGGAACTGAAGCTTTCTTT. Drawing the rest from reference TRBV19 and TRBJ1-1, the complete variable domain is DGGITQSPKYLFRKEGQNVTLSCEQNLNHDAMYWYRQDPGQGLRLIYYSQIVNDFQKGDIAEGYSVSREKKESFPLTVTSAQKNPTAFYLCASTALLSGTEAFFGQGTRLTVV.

This clone was seen at least ten times. The chain recombines TRBV7-2 with TRBJ2-7; 9 nucleotides align to TRBD2. Germline values: CDR1 SGHTA, CDR2 FQGNSA. The CDR3 extends over 17 amino acids. Trimming at V came to 1 base and at J to 0 bases, leaving 7 bases not matched to a gene. The CDR3 DNA sequence: TGTGCCAGCAGCTTAGGCTCTCTAGCGGGATACTCCTACGAGCAGTACTTC. It yields the protein CASSLGSLAGYSYEQYF.

This clone was observed many times. This rearrangement joins TRBV29-1 to TRBJ2-5; D ambiguous. The CDR3 is 16 amino acids. Per germline, CDR1 SQVTM and CDR2 ANQGSEA. Trimming shortened V by 6 bases and J by 3 bases, and 23 bases separated the two germline ends. The CDR3 DNA reads TGCAGCGTGACTCGGGTGGCGTCCCTAGATAAAGAGACCCAGTACTTC. Protein sequence: CSVTRVASLDKETQYF.